This TCR beta chain was identified during a study of somatic mutations in cytotoxic T cells in rheumatoid arthritis. Some clones are missing from TCRdb's copy, which holds only in-frame ones; the method was immunoSEQ multiplex PCR. The data contain roughly 700 clones, roughly 80% of them seen just once; the ten biggest clones take up 9.5% to 15%. Trimming removed 5 bases at V and 3 bases at J, with 11 bases between. Germline V gives CDR1 SGHTA, CDR2 FQGNSA. The CDR3 has 13 residues. This chain connects TRBV7-2 to TRBJ2-7; D perhaps matches TRBD2 (5 bases). The TCR comes from a man between 65 and 79 years old with rheumatoid arthritis. Sequencing input: synovial fluid. CDR3 DNA sequence: TGTGCCAGCAGCAACGTACGGGGCTACGAGCAGTACTTC. This codes for CASSNVRGYEQYF.